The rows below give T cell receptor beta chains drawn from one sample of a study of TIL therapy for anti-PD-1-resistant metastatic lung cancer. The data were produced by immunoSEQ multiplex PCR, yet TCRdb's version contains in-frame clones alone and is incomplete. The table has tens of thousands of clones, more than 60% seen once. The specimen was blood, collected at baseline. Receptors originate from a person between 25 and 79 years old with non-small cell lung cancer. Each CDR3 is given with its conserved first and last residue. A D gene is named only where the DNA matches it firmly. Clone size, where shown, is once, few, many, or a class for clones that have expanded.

CDR3: CSARDLEEQYF; DNA: TGCAGTGCTAGAGATCTGGAGGAGCAGTACTTC; D: -; V: TRBV20-1; size: once; J: TRBJ2-7
CDR3: CASSLGEGNSPLHF; DNA: TGTGCCAGCAGCCTCGGGGAGGGGAATTCACCCCTCCACTTT; D: -; V: TRBV9; size: -; J: TRBJ1-6
CDR3: CASSERLNTEAFF; DNA: TGTGCCAGCAGTGAGCGCCTGAACACTGAAGCTTTCTTT; D: -; V: TRBV25-1; size: -; J: TRBJ1-1
CDR3: CASSLGEWDTQYF; DNA: TGTGCCAGCAGCCTAGGCGAATGGGATACGCAGTATTTT; D: -; V: TRBV7-2; size: -; J: TRBJ2-3
CDR3: CASSVAPLSLNTEAFF; DNA: TGTGCCAGCAGCGTAGCCCCTCTTTCCCTGAACACTGAAGCTTTCTTT; D: -; V: TRBV9; size: -; J: TRBJ1-1
CDR3: CASSYSGGGSYEQYF; DNA: TGTGCCAGCAGCTATAGCGGGGGAGGCTCCTACGAGCAGTACTTC; D: TRBD2; V: TRBV5-4; size: few; J: TRBJ2-7
CDR3: CASSSLAFSEQYF; DNA: TGTGCCAGCAGTTCACTAGCTTTCAGCGAGCAGTACTTC; D: -; V: TRBV6-5; size: once; J: TRBJ2-7
CDR3: CASSYFSEETQYF; DNA: TGTGCCAGCAGTTACTTTAGCGAAGAGACCCAGTACTTC; D: -; V: TRBV6-6; size: -; J: TRBJ2-5
CDR3: CASSEGNTEAFF; DNA: TGTGCCAGTAGTGAGGGGAACACTGAAGCTTTCTTT; D: -; V: TRBV19; size: once; J: TRBJ1-1
CDR3: CATANRDGARTPLHF; DNA: TGTGCCACCGCAAACCGGGACGGAGCTAGGACACCCCTCCACTTT; D: -; V: TRBV15; size: -; J: TRBJ1-6
CDR3: CASSSAGDNYGYTF; DNA: TGTGCCAGCAGCTCGGCAGGCGATAACTATGGCTACACCTTC; D: -; V: TRBV5-4; size: -; J: TRBJ1-2
CDR3: CASSISGLYNEQFF; DNA: TGTGCCAGTAGTATAAGCGGACTCTACAATGAGCAGTTCTTC; D: -; V: TRBV19; size: -; J: TRBJ2-1